This T cell receptor beta chain was sequenced in a study of blood T cells in healthy people across ages. Regarding the study as a whole: Roughly linearly, TCR beta diversity per million T cells fell as age increased. With unsorted PBMCs, a conclusive comparison of naive versus antigen-experienced cells was not possible.

V shed 0 bases, J shed 0 bases, and the junction held 5 bases outside the gene matches. The CDR3 consists of 17 residues. Germline CDR1 is MNHGY and CDR2 is SVAAGI. Next came a second PCR, run for about 6 to 12 cycles, which used a sample-barcoded 5' primer along with a J-beta primer mix. MiXCR was run by TCRdb on the 5' RACE reads, yielding one entry per CDR3 protein. The data hold 1.2 million to 1.5 million distinct CDR3 sequences, with 42% observed a single time. Each donor gave 9.5 to 10 milliliters of peripheral blood. As to this clonotype: Its specificity is not known.

The chain combines TRBV6-9 with TRBJ1-5; 7 bases are shared with TRBD1. The sequence was obtained from a woman between 18 and 30 years old in good health. The sample was blood. For the CDR3, the DNA is TGTGCCAGCAGTTATTCAAGCGGGACAGTTAGCAATCAGCCCCAGCATTTT. It specifies CASSYSSGTVSNQPQHF.